This T cell receptor (beta chain) was captured in a study of cytotoxic CD8 clonotypes in ibrutinib-treated CLL. Profiled with immunoSEQ multiplex PCR; TCRdb holds only in-frame clones, not every one. The table includes roughly 180,000 clones, about four fifths detected once. This TCR was recovered from a human donor with chronic lymphocytic leukemia. Specimen: PBMCs, collected after 24 months of ibrutinib treatment.

The CDR3 coding sequence is TGTGCCAGCCCCCGAGGGAGGGGGCATGCCAAAAACATTCAGTACTTC. Protein sequence: CASPRGRGHAKNIQYF. The chain joins TRBV7-6 to TRBJ2-4; D is perhaps TRBD1 or TRBD2 (7 bases each). V lost 8 bases to trimming and J lost 1 base, with 18 bases between them. The germline V gene encodes CDR1 SGHVS and CDR2 FNYEAQ. This CDR3 has 16 amino acids.